The 28 T cell receptor beta chains presented below share a single source sample, sequenced in a study of cytomegalovirus exposure and HLA in healthy donors. In the PCR, 60 Vbeta and 13 Jbeta primers were used. Sequenced by immunoSEQ multiplex PCR; TCRdb stores in-frame clones only, minus some. The sample includes about 150,000 clones, around 79% of them seen just once. The sequencing sample was made of PBMCs. The receptor source for this set is a woman in her forties in good health and CMV-seropositive.

This clone was seen a handful of times. The V and J genes are TRBV19 and TRBJ2-2; 12 bases are a match to TRBD2. The V segment lost 7 bases and the J segment 1 base; nucleotides outside the gene matches: 4. The CDR3 loop spans 16 amino acids. Per germline, CDR1 LNHDA and CDR2 SQIVND (reference sequence). The CDR3 spells CASTLGLAGNTGELFF. The CDR3 bases are TGTGCCAGTACCCTGGGACTAGCGGGGAACACCGGGGAGCTGTTTTTT.

V is TRBV5-5 and J is TRBJ2-7; maybe TRBD2 (5 bases). The CDR3 has 16 residues. V was shortened by 4 bases and J by 3 bases, with 20 bases between the two germline ends. CDR1 SGHKS and CDR2 YYEKEE come from the germline V gene (reference sequence). The CDR3 here is CASSRDLALRDYEQYF. CDR3 DNA: TGTGCCAGCAGCCGAGACCTAGCCCTCCGAGACTACGAGCAGTACTTC. Using reference TRBV5-5 and TRBJ2-7 for the parts outside the CDR3, the full variable domain is DAGVTQSPTHLIKTRGQQVTLRCSPISGHKSVSWYQQVLGQGPQFIFQYYEKEERGRGNFPDRFSARQFPNYSSELNVNALLLGDSALYLCASSRDLALRDYEQYFGPGTRLTVT.

The rearrangement links TRBV5-1 to TRBJ2-7; TRBD2 matches 8 bases. The CDR3 contains 14 residues. J was trimmed by 5 bases and V by 0 bases; bases with no gene match: 4. CDR1 SGHRS and CDR2 YFSETQ come from the germline V gene. CDR3 sequence: CASSLALAGNEQYF. CDR3 nucleotide sequence: TGCGCCAGCAGCTTGGCCTTAGCGGGAAACGAGCAGTACTTC. The full variable domain, its missing parts supplied by reference TRBV5-1 and TRBJ2-7, is KAGVTQTPRYLIKTRGQQVTLSCSPISGHRSVSWYQQTPGQGLQFLFEYFSETQRNKGNFPGRFSGRQFSNSRSEMNVSTLELGDSALYLCASSLALAGNEQYFGPGTRLTVT.

This clone was seen more than once but under ten times. The chain employs TRBV28 and TRBJ1-4; a possible D gene is TRBD1 (5 bases). From germline, CDR1 is MDHEN and CDR2 SYDVKM. The CDR3 consists of 15 residues. The V end was cut by 4 bases, the J end by 8 bases, with 17 bases between. The CDR3 DNA reads TGTGCCAGCAGTTCAGCACAGGCGAGAAACGAAAAACTGTTTTTT. Its protein is CASSSAQARNEKLFF. The full variable domain, completed using reference TRBV28 and TRBJ1-4, is DVKVTQSSRYLVKRTGEKVFLECVQDMDHENMFWYRQDPGLGLRLIYFSYDVKMKEKGDIPEGYSVSREKKERFSLILESASTNQTSMYLCASSSAQARNEKLFFGSGTQLSVL.

The chain carries TRBV6-1 and TRBJ1-1; D may be TRBD1 (6 bases). The CDR3 runs 13 residues. Trimming stripped 6 bases from V and 0 bases from J, with 8 bases between. The germline gives CDR1 MNHNS, CDR2 SASEGT. DNA for the CDR3: TGTGCCAGCAGACCAGGGGTGAACACTGAAGCTTTCTTT. Protein product: CASRPGVNTEAFF.

Comments on this clone: This sample includes further DNA sequences coding for the same CDR3. V is TRBV14 and J is TRBJ1-2, with D unresolved. The V gene lost 1 base and the J gene lost 7 bases, with 4 bases spanning the gap. The CDR3 loop spans 11 amino acids. Germline values: CDR1 SGHDN, CDR2 FVKESK. The CDR3 reads CASSQGSGYTF. The DNA for the CDR3 is TGTGCCAGCAGCCAAGGGAGTGGCTACACCTTC.

The chain combines TRBV30 with TRBJ1-1, with D unresolved. With 1 base removed from V and 1 base from J, the gap between germline ends came to 7 bases. Germline CDR1 GTSNPN, CDR2 SVGIG (reference sequence). The CDR3 is made up of 13 amino acids. The DNA of the CDR3 is TGTGCCTGGAGTGGTGGGCCGAACACTGAAGCTTTCTTT. It translates to CAWSGGPNTEAFF.

V gene TRBV4-1 combines with J gene TRBJ1-2; 9 nucleotides match TRBD1. J lost 7 bases, V lost 1 base, and 10 bases had no gene match. The CDR3 has 16 residues. The germline gives CDR1 MGHRA, CDR2 YSYEKL. As DNA, the CDR3 is TGCGCCAGCAGCCAAGCGTTGGGGACAGGGCTCTTTGGCTACACCTTC. Translated, it gives CASSQALGTGLFGYTF.

The chain joins TRBV28 to TRBJ1-4; D is undetermined. The CDR3 extends over 14 amino acids. The germline gives CDR1 MDHEN, CDR2 SYDVKM. Trimming stripped 3 bases from V and 8 bases from J, with 13 bases between. The DNA of the CDR3 is TGTGCCAGCAGTTTGCCAGGCCCATTCGAAAAACTGTTTTTT. Translated: CASSLPGPFEKLFF. Supplemented by reference TRBV28 and TRBJ1-4, the full variable domain reads DVKVTQSSRYLVKRTGEKVFLECVQDMDHENMFWYRQDPGLGLRLIYFSYDVKMKEKGDIPEGYSVSREKKERFSLILESASTNQTSMYLCASSLPGPFEKLFFGSGTQLSVL.

This clone has a handful of counts. The genes are TRBV2 and TRBJ2-5; TRBD2 agrees at 7 bases. The ends lost 6 bases at V and 5 bases at J; junction bases unmatched: 12. CDR3 length: 15 amino acids. The germline CDR1 and CDR2 sequences are SNHLY and FYNNEI. CDR3 sequence reads: CASSPRGTTAETQYF. The CDR3 nucleotides are TGTGCCAGCAGCCCACGCGGGACTACCGCGGAGACCCAGTACTTC.

This clone was picked up one time. In nucleotides, the CDR3 is TGTGCCAGCAGCTTCAGGGCAGGGCCGGCATCCCTCCACTTT. Protein: CASSFRAGPASLHF. The chain uses TRBV5-4 and TRBJ1-6; possible D gene TRBD1, 5 bases. This CDR3 region has 14 residues. V lost 2 bases to trimming and J lost 14 bases, with 17 bases between them. Per the germline V gene, CDR1 is SGHNT and CDR2 is YYREEE (reference sequence).

The CDR3 loop is CATKQGGNLNSPLHF. Written as DNA, the CDR3 is TGTGCTACCAAACAGGGAGGGAATTTGAATTCACCCCTCCACTTT. The chain employs TRBV6-5 and TRBJ1-6, with a weak D call TRBD1 (6 bases). The germline gives CDR1 MNHEY, CDR2 SVGAGI. The CDR3 loop spans 15 amino acids.

The genes are TRBV9 and TRBJ1-4; weak D call: TRBD1 (6 bases). CDR3 size: 13 residues. Trimming took 4 bases from V and 8 from J, leaving 12 bases between them. Per the germline V gene, CDR1 is SGDLS and CDR2 is YYNGEE. CDR3 bases: TGTGCCAGCAGCACAGGGTTTGGCGAAAAACTGTTTTTT. The encoded protein is CASSTGFGEKLFF.

This chain joins TRBV6-1 and TRBJ2-7, with 8 bases fitting TRBD2. Germline V gives CDR1 MNHNS, CDR2 SASEGT. V was clipped by 0 bases and J by 7 bases; unmatched bases: 2. The CDR3 is 13 residues long. CDR3 amino acids: CASSEAAGGEQYF. CDR3 sequence (DNA): TGTGCCAGCAGTGAAGCGGCGGGGGGAGAGCAGTACTTC.

V gene TRBV2 combines with J gene TRBJ2-2; the D is unclear. The CDR3 totals 13 residues. Per the germline V gene, CDR1 is SNHLY and CDR2 is FYNNEI. Trimming left V 3 bases short and J 4 bases short, with 6 bases between. CDR3 DNA: TGTGCCAGCAGTGACCGTTTCACCGGGGAGCTGTTTTTT. It encodes CASSDRFTGELFF.

This rearrangement joins TRBV6-5 to TRBJ1-1, with D perhaps TRBD1 (6 bases). This CDR3 contains 12 residues. The germline V gene encodes CDR1 MNHEY and CDR2 SVGAGI. V dropped 6 bases and J dropped 7 bases, with 12 bases sitting between them. In DNA, the CDR3 is TGTGCCAGCAGCCGCACAGGGAGTGAAGCTTTCTTT. Its translation: CASSRTGSEAFF.

The V and J genes are TRBV19 and TRBJ1-2; D is possibly TRBD1 (5 bases). Trimming took off 7 bases at V and 7 bases at J, with 22 bases between the two ends. The germline V gene encodes CDR1 LNHDA and CDR2 SQIVND (reference sequence). CDR3 length: 15 residues. The CDR3 DNA follows: TGTGCCAGTATGGACCGGCAGCCAGGGTACCGTGGCTACACCTTC. It yields the protein CASMDRQPGYRGYTF.

Comments on this clone: This sample also contains other DNA sequences that code for the same CDR3. The CDR3 region is CASSGQGLTNEKLFF. In DNA form, the CDR3 reads TGTGCCAGCAGCGGGCAGGGCCTGACTAATGAAAAACTGTTTTTT. V is TRBV7-9 and J is TRBJ1-4; D might be TRBD1 (5 bases). CDR3 length: 15 amino acids. V lost 5 bases and J 2 bases, leaving 12 bases between the germline ends. The germline V gene encodes CDR1 SEHNR and CDR2 FQNEAQ (reference sequence).

A word on this clone: The final CDR3 position lacks the conserved phenylalanine or tryptophan, pointing to a likely read error. V gene TRBV27 combines with J gene TRBJ2-7; 7 positions match TRBD1. The CDR3 length is 12 residues. V lost 8 bases to trimming and J lost 4 bases; unmatched junction nucleotides: 5. CDR1 is MNHEY and CDR2 is SMNVEV in the germline V gene (reference sequence). The CDR3: CASSDRAYEQYL. CDR3 bases: TGTGCCAGCTCAGACAGGGCGTACGAGCAGTACCTC.

The chain joins TRBV5-1 to TRBJ2-7; a possible D gene is TRBD1 (7 bases). V was shortened by 4 bases and J by 4 bases, with 18 bases between the two germline ends. CDR3 length equals 15 residues. Germline CDR1 is SGHRS and CDR2 is YFSETQ. In DNA form, the CDR3 reads TGCGCCAGCAGCCCTACGACAGGGAGGAAGTACGAGCAGTACTTC. It specifies CASSPTTGRKYEQYF.

The count of this clone is one. The rearrangement links TRBV27 to TRBJ1-1, with D perhaps TRBD1 (6 bases). The CDR3 is made up of 14 amino acids. The germline V and J ends were trimmed by 6 bases and 10 bases, with 21 bases remaining between them. Germline CDR1 reads MNHEY; CDR2 reads SMNVEV (reference sequence). This CDR3 reads CASSLLGGALGAFF. DNA of the CDR3: TGTGCCAGCAGCCTTCTGGGGGGGGCGCTGGGAGCTTTCTTT.

The rearrangement links TRBV11-2 to TRBJ2-3; no clear D. CDR3 length equals 16 residues. CDR1 and CDR2 (germline): SGHAT, FQNNGV. The V end was cut by 2 bases, the J end by 2 bases, with 14 bases between. The DNA of the CDR3 is TGTGCCAGCAGCTTATACTGGAGCGAACTCACAGATACGCAGTATTTT. Translation: CASSLYWSELTDTQYF.

The table lists this clone with a count of one. The chain has TRBV25-1 and TRBJ1-2, with 7 bases matching TRBD1. There are 13 residues in the CDR3. Germline-derived CDR1 and CDR2 are MGHDK and SYGVNS. With V trimmed by 4 bases and J by 8 bases, 7 bases remained unmatched. In DNA form, the CDR3 reads TGTGCCAGCAGTGCAAACACAGGGGTCGGCTACACCTTC. Protein: CASSANTGVGYTF.

The V gene is TRBV2, the J gene TRBJ1-2; D uncertain. The length of the CDR3 is 15 residues. CDR1 is SNHLY, CDR2 FYNNEI, per germline. The V gene lost 3 bases and the J gene lost 1 base, with 12 bases spanning the gap. The CDR3 sequence: CASSESQAVNYGYTF. CDR3 bases: TGTGCCAGCAGTGAGTCGCAGGCCGTTAACTATGGCTACACCTTC.

The J gene is TRBJ2-5, the V gene TRBV2, with 12 bases that match TRBD2. The CDR3 spans 19 residues. Per germline, CDR1 SNHLY and CDR2 FYNNEI. The trim removed 5 bases at V and 4 bases at J, leaving 17 bases unmatched. CDR3 DNA sequence: TGTGCCAGCAGTCGAAGACTAGCGGGGGTCACGTCGGGGTCAGAGACCCAGTACTTC. It specifies CASSRRLAGVTSGSETQYF. The variable domain in full, with the rest retrieved from reference TRBV2 and TRBJ2-5, is EPEVTQTPSHQVTQMGQEVILRCVPISNHLYFYWYRQILGQKVEFLVSFYNNEISEKSEIFDDQFSVERPDGSNFTLKIRSTKLEDSAMYFCASSRRLAGVTSGSETQYFGPGTRLLVL.

This rearrangement joins TRBV2 to TRBJ2-3; possibly TRBD2 for D (6 bases). With 4 bases removed from V and 0 bases from J, the gap between germline ends came to 26 bases. This CDR3 has 20 residues. CDR1 is SNHLY and CDR2 is FYNNEI in the germline V gene. The CDR3 is CASSALQSGTVRSSTDTQYF. CDR3 in DNA: TGTGCCAGCAGTGCCCTACAATCAGGGACTGTAAGGTCTAGCACAGATACGCAGTATTTT.

In regard to this clone: Other DNA sequences in the sample encode the same CDR3. The genes are TRBV9 and TRBJ2-2; D is unresolved. V gave up 0 bases and J gave up 1 base, with 4 bases separating them. Germline V gene sequence: CDR1 SGDLS, CDR2 YYNGEE. CDR3 size: 14 residues. This chain's CDR3 is CASSVGGNTGELFF. Written as DNA, the CDR3 is TGTGCCAGCAGCGTAGGCGGGAACACCGGGGAGCTGTTTTTT. Full variable domain (missing parts from reference TRBV9 and TRBJ2-2): DSGVTQTPKHLITATGQRVTLRCSPRSGDLSVYWYQQSLDQGLQFLIQYYNGEERAKGNILERFSAQQFPDLHSELNLSSLELGDSALYFCASSVGGNTGELFFGEGSRLTVL.

The chain recombines TRBV6-6 with TRBJ1-1; D not resolved. Germline V gene data show CDR1 as MNHNY and CDR2 as SVGAGI (reference sequence). V lost 8 bases to trimming and J lost 7 bases, with 5 bases between them. The CDR3 sequence is 9 residues long. The chain's CDR3 is CASPNEAFF. CDR3 coding DNA: TGTGCCAGCCCAAATGAAGCTTTCTTT.